This paragraph reports one T cell receptor beta chain. The antigen is undetermined. These data are taken from a study of cytomegalovirus exposure and HLA in healthy donors. Study overall: Early release data held 75 million to 90 million unique TCRs from HLA-typed donors. Among the roughly 380 donors who were genotyped, over 70% fell in the genetic ancestry cluster that is associated with self-reported Caucasian donors. Whole-study results and caveats: Among immune exposure information, only CMV serostatus was available.

Vbeta (60) and Jbeta (13) primers were used in the PCR. Some clones are missing from TCRdb's copy, which holds only in-frame ones; the method was immunoSEQ multiplex PCR. This repertoire shows roughly 100,000 clones, approximately 80% found once; its top ten account for 4.5% to 5.5%. This sequence originates from a middle-aged woman in good health and CMV-seronegative. The sequenced material came from PBMCs.

The CDR3 reads CASSFSTGINEKLFF. The CDR3, as DNA: TGTGCCAGCAGCTTTAGTACAGGGATTAATGAAAAACTGTTTTTT. The chain recombines TRBV7-3 with TRBJ1-4, with TRBD1 as a possible D gene (6 bases). V lost 3 bases to trimming and J lost 4 bases, with 12 bases between them. This CDR3 has 15 residues. Germline assignment: CDR1 SGHTA and CDR2 FQGTGA.